This entry features one TCR beta chain sequence. An end of the junction does not agree with germline; a read error may underlie this. Assay: immunoSEQ multiplex PCR; the TCRdb copy retains only in-frame clones and omits some. The profile covers about 150,000 clones, with 85% to 90% appearing a single time and 13% taken by the ten largest. The data derive from a study of blood T cell repertoires in COVID-19. The CDR3 sequence is 13 residues long. Germline CDR1 and CDR2: MNHNY and SVGAGI (reference sequence). The sequence derives from a man aged 18 to 30 with COVID-19, enrolled during active disease. The chain recombines TRBV6-6 with TRBJ1-4; no clear D gene. The sample consisted of peripheral blood. The CDR3: CASKRSVREKLLF. In DNA, the CDR3 is TGTGCCAGCAAAAGATCGGTCCGAGAAAAACTGCTTTTT.